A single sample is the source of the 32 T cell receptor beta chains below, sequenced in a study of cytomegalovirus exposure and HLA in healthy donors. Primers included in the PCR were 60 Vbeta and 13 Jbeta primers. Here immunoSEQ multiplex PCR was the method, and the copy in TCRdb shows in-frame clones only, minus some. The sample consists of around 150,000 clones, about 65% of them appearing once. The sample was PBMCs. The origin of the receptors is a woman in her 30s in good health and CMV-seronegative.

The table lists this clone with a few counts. CDR3 region: CASSSRSRGYF. The CDR3, as DNA: TGTGCCAGCAGTTCAAGGTCCAGGGGGTACTTC. The chain combines TRBV6-1 with TRBJ2-4; a possible D gene is TRBD1 (6 bases). This CDR3 has 11 residues. V lost 5 bases, J lost 15 bases, and 14 bases lay in between. The V gene's germline CDR1 is MNHNS and CDR2 SASEGT.

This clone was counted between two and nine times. The CDR3 region has the DNA TGTGCCAGCAGTGCTACAGGGGACACTGAAGCTTTCTTT. Protein: CASSATGDTEAFF. The chain is built from TRBV6-1 and TRBJ1-1; TRBD1 matches at 7 bases. The CDR3 totals 13 residues. CDR1 is MNHNS and CDR2 is SASEGT in the germline V gene. Trimming cost V 4 bases and J 3 bases; bases outside gene matches: 2.

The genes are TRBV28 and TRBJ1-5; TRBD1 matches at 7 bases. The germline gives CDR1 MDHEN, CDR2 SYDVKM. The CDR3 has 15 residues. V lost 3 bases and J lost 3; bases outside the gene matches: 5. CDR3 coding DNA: TGTGCCAGCAGTTTGATAACAGGGGACAATCAGCCCCAGCATTTT. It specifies CASSLITGDNQPQHF.

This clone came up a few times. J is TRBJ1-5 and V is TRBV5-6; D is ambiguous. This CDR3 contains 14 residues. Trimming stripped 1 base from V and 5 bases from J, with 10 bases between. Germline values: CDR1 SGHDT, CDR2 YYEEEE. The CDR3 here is CASSLYQVDQPQHF. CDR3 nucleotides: TGTGCCAGCAGCTTGTATCAGGTAGATCAGCCCCAGCATTTT.

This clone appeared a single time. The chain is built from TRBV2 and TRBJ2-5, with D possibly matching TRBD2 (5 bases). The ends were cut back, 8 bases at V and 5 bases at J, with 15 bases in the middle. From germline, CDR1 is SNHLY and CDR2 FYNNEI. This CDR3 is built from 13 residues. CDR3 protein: CASGRGSWETQYF. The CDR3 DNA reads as TGTGCCAGCGGGAGAGGGAGTTGGGAGACCCAGTACTTC. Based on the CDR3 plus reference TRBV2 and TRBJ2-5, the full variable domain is EPEVTQTPSHQVTQMGQEVILRCVPISNHLYFYWYRQILGQKVEFLVSFYNNEISEKSEIFDDQFSVERPDGSNFTLKIRSTKLEDSAMYFCASGRGSWETQYFGPGTRLLVL.

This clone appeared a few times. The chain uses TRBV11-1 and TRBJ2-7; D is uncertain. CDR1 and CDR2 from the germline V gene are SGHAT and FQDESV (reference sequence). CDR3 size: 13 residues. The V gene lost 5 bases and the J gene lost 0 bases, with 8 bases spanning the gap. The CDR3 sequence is CASSLKSSYEQYF. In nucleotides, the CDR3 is TGTGCCAGCAGCCTGAAGAGCTCCTACGAGCAGTACTTC.

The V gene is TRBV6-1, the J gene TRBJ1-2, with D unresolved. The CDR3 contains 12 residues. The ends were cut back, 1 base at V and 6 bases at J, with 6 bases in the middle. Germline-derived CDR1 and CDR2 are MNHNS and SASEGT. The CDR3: CASSEVRDGYTF. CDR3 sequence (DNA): TGTGCCAGCAGTGAAGTTCGGGATGGCTACACCTTC.

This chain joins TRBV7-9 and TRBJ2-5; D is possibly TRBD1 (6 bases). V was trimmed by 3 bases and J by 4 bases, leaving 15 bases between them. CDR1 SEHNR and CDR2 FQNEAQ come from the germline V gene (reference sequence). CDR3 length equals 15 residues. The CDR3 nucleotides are TGTGCCAGCAGCTTTGGGGGCTACCAGGGAGAGACCCAGTACTTC. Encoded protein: CASSFGGYQGETQYF. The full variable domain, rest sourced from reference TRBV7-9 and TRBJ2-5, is DTGVSQNPRHKITKRGQNVTFRCDPISEHNRLYWYRQTLGQGPEFLTYFQNEAQLEKSRLLSDRFSAERPKGSFSTLEIQRTEQGDSAMYLCASSFGGYQGETQYFGPGTRLLVL.

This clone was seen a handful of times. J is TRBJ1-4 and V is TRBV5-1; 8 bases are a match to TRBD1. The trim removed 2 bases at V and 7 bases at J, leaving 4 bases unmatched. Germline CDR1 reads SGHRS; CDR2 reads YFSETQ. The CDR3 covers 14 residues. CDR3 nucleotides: TGCGCCAGCAGCTTACAGGGGGAGGGTGAAAAACTGTTTTTT. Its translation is CASSLQGEGEKLFF.

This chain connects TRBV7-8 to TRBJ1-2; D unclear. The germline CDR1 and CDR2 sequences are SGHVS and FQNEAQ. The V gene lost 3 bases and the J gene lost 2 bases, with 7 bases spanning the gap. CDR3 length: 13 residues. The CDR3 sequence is CASSFSENYGYTF. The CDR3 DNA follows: TGTGCCAGCAGCTTCTCGGAGAACTATGGCTACACCTTC.

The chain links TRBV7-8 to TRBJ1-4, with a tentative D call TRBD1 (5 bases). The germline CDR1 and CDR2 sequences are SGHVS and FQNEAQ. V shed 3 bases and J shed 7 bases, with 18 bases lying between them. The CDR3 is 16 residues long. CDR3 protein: CASSLAPRQGGEKLFF. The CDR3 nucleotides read TGTGCCAGCAGCTTGGCCCCGAGGCAGGGAGGTGAAAAACTGTTTTTT.

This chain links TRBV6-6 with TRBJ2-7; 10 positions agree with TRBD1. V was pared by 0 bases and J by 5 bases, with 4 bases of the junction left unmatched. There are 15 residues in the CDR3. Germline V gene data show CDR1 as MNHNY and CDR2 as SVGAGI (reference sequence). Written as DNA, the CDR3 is TGTGCCAGCAGTTACTCAGAGACAGGGGGCGACGAGCAGTACTTC. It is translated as CASSYSETGGDEQYF.

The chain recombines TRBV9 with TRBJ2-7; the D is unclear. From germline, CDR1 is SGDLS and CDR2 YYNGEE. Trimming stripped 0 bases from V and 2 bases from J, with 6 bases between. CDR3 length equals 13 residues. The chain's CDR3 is CASSVGGTYEQYF. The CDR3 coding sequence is TGTGCCAGCAGCGTAGGCGGAACCTACGAGCAGTACTTC.

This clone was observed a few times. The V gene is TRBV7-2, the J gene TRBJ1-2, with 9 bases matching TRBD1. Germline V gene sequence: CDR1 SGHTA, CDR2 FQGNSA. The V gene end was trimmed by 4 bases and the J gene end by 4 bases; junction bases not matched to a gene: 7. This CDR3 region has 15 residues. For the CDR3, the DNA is TGTGCCAGCAGCTGGAAGGGACAGGGAACCTATGGCTACACCTTC. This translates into CASSWKGQGTYGYTF.

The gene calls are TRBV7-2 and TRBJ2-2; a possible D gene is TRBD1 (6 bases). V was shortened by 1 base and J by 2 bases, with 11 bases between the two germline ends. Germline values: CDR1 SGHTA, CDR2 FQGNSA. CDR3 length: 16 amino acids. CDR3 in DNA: TGTGCCAGCAGCTTAGTGCTTGGGACAAACACCGGGGAGCTGTTTTTT. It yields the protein CASSLVLGTNTGELFF.

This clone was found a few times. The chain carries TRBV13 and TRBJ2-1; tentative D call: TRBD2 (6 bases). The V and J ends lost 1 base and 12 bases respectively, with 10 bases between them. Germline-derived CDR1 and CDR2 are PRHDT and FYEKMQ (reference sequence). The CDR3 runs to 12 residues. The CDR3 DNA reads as TGTGCCAGCAGCTTAGTCGGGGGACGGCAGTTCTTC. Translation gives CASSLVGGRQFF.

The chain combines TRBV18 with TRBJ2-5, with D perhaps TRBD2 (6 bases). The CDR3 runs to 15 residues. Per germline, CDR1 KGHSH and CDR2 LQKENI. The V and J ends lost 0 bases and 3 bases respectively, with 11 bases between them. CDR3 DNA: TGTGCCAGCTCACCACCTAGCGGAGAGAAAGAGACCCAGTACTTC. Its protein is CASSPPSGEKETQYF.

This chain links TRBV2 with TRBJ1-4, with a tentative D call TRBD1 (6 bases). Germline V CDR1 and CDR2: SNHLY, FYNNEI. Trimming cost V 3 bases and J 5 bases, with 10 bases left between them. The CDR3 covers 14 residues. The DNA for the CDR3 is TGTGCCAGCAGTGAGGACAGAAGAAATGAAAAACTGTTTTTT. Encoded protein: CASSEDRRNEKLFF. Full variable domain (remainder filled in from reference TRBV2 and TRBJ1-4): EPEVTQTPSHQVTQMGQEVILRCVPISNHLYFYWYRQILGQKVEFLVSFYNNEISEKSEIFDDQFSVERPDGSNFTLKIRSTKLEDSAMYFCASSEDRRNEKLFFGSGTQLSVL.

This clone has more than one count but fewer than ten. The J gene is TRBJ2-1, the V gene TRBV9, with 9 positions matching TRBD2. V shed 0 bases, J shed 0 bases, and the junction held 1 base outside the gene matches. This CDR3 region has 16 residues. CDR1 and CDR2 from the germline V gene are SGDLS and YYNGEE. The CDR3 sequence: CASSVGSGSSYNEQFF. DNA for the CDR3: TGTGCCAGCAGCGTAGGTAGCGGGAGCTCCTACAATGAGCAGTTCTTC.

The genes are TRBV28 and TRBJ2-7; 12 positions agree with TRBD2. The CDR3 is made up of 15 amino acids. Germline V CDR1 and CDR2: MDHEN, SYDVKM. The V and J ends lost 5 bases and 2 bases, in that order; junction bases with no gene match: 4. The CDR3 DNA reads TGTGCCAGCAGTGTGACTAGCGGGGGAACCTACGAGCAGTACTTC. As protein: CASSVTSGGTYEQYF.

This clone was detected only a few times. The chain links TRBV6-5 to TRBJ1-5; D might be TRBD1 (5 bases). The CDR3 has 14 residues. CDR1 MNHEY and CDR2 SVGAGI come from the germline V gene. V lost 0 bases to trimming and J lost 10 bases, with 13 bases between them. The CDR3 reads CASSYSGRFSPQHF. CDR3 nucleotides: TGTGCCAGCAGTTACTCGGGGCGATTTTCTCCCCAGCATTTT.

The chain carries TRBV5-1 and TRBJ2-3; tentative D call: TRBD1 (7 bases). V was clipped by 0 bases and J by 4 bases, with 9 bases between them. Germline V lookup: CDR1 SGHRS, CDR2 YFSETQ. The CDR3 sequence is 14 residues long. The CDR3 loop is CASSLGRGADTQYF. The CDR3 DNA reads TGCGCCAGCAGCTTGGGCAGGGGGGCAGATACGCAGTATTTT.

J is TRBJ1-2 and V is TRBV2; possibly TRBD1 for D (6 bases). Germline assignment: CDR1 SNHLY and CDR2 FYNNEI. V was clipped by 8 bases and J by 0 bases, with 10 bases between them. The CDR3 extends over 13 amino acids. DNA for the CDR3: TGTGCCAGCGCGACAGGCCCTAACTATGGCTACACCTTC. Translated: CASATGPNYGYTF.

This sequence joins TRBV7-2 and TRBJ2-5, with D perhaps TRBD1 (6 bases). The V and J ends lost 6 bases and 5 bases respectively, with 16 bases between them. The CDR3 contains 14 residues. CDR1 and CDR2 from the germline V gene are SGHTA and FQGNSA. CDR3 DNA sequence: TGTGCCAGCAGTCGGGACACCCTCGGGGAGACCCAGTACTTC. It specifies CASSRDTLGETQYF. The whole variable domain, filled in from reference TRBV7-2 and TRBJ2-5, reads GAGVSQSPSNKVTEKGKDVELRCDPISGHTALYWYRQSLGQGLEFLIYFQGNSAPDKSGLPSDRFSAERTGGSVSTLTIQRTQQEDSAVYLCASSRDTLGETQYFGPGTRLLVL.

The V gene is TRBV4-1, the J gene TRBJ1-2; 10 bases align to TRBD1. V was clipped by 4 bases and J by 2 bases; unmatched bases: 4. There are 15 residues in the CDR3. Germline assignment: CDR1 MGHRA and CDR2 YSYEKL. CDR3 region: CASSLRTGGNYGYTF. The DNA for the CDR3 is TGCGCCAGCAGCCTTCGGACAGGGGGAAACTATGGCTACACCTTC.

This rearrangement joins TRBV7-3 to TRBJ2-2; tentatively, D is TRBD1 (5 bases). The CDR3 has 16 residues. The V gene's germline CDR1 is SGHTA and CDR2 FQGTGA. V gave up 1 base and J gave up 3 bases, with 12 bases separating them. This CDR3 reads CASSLMAGLDTGELFF. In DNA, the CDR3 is TGTGCCAGCAGCTTAATGGCAGGGTTGGACACCGGGGAGCTGTTTTTT.

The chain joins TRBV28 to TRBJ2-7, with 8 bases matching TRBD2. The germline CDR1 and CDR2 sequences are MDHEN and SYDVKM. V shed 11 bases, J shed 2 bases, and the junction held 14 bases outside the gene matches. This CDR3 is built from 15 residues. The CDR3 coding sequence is TGTGCCGCCTGTACCCCCGGGACTAGTACCTACGAGCAGTACTTC. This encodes CAACTPGTSTYEQYF.

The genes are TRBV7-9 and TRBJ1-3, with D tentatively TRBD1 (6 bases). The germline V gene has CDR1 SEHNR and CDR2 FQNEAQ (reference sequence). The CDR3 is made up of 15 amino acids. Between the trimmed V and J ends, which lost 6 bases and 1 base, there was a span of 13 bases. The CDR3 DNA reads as TGTGCCAGCAGACGTCTTACAGGGTCTGGAAACACCATATATTTT. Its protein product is CASRRLTGSGNTIYF. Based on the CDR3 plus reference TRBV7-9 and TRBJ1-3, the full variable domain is DTGVSQNPRHKITKRGQNVTFRCDPISEHNRLYWYRQTLGQGPEFLTYFQNEAQLEKSRLLSDRFSAERPKGSFSTLEIQRTEQGDSAMYLCASRRLTGSGNTIYFGEGSWLTVV.

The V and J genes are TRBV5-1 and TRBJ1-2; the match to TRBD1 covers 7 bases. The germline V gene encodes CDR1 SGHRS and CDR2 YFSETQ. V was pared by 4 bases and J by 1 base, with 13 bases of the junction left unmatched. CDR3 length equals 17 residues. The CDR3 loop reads CASSPGQDRPINYGYTF. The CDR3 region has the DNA TGCGCCAGCAGCCCGGGTCAGGACAGGCCTATTAACTATGGCTACACCTTC.

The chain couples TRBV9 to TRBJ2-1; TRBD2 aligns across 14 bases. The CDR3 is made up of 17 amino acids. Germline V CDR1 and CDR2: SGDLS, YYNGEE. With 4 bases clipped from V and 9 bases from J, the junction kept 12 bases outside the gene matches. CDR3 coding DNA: TGTGCCAGCAGCTATGGACTAGCGGGAGGAGTGGTGGGTGAGCAGTTCTTC. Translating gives CASSYGLAGGVVGEQFF.

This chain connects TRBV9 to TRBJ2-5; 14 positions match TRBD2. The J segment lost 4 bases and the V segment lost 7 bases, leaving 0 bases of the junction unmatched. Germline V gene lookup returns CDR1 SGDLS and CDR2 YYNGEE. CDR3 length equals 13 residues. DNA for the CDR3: TGTGCCAGCGGGACTAGCGGGGGAGAGACCCAGTACTTC. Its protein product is CASGTSGGETQYF. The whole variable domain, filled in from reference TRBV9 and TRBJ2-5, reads DSGVTQTPKHLITATGQRVTLRCSPRSGDLSVYWYQQSLDQGLQFLIQYYNGEERAKGNILERFSAQQFPDLHSELNLSSLELGDSALYFCASGTSGGETQYFGPGTRLLVL.

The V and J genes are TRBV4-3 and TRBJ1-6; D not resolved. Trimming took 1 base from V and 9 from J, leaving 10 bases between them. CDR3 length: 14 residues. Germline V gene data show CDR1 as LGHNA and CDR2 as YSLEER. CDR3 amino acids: CASSQGGSSSPLHF. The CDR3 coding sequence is TGCGCCAGCAGCCAAGGAGGGTCTAGTTCACCCCTCCACTTT.